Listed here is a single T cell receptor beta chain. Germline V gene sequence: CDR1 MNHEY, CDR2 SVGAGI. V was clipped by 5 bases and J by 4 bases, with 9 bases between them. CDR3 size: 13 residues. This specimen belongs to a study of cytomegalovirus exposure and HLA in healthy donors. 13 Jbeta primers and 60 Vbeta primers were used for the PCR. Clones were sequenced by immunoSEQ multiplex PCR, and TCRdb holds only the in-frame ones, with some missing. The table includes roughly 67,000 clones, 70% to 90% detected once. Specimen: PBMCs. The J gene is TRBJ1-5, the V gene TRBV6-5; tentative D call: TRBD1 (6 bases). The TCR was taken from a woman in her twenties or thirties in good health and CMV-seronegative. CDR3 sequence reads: CASSIQGNQPQHF. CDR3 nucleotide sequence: TGTGCCAGCAGTATCCAGGGGAATCAGCCCCAGCATTTT.